Listed below are T cell receptor beta chains from one sample, sequenced in a study of control samples from healthy donors and cancer patients. Repertoires were generated with immunoSEQ multiplex PCR, while TCRdb's copy carries only in-frame clones and drops some. The sample yields about 46,000 clones, around nine tenths seen once. Sequencing input: PBMCs. These receptors were collected from a man aged 45-65 years with head and neck cancer. CDR3s include the opening cysteine and the closing phenylalanine or tryptophan. Fields, in order: V gene, clone size, D gene, J gene, CDR3 DNA, CDR3 protein. The D gene is left open where the match is weak. Clone size is not always given. Where it is, it says once, few, many or a class for expanded clones.

>TRBV29-1|-|-|TRBJ2-1
TGCAGCGACCACAGGGATCTCGATGAGCAGTTCTTC
CSDHRDLDEQFF
>TRBV11-3|-|TRBD1|TRBJ2-6
TGTGCCAGCAGCCGGACAGGGACCGGGGCCAACGTCCTGACTTTC
CASSRTGTGANVLTF
>TRBV9|-|TRBD1|TRBJ1-5
TGTGCCAGCAGCGAGGGGACAGGGGGTCAGCCCCAGCATTTT
CASSEGTGGQPQHF
>TRBV24-1|-|-|TRBJ2-1
TGTGCCACCAGTGACCAAACGAGCTCCTACAATGAGCAGTTCTTC
CATSDQTSSYNEQFF
>TRBV7-9|once|-|TRBJ2-7
TGTGCCATCAACCTACAGGGGGAGGGCTCCTTCTCCTACGAGCAGTACTTC
CAINLQGEGSFSYEQYF
>TRBV14|-|TRBD1|TRBJ2-5
TGTGCCAGCAGCCAGGACAGAGGGGGCGCAAGTTGGGAGACCCAGTACTTC
CASSQDRGGASWETQYF
>TRBV3-1/TRBV3-2|-|TRBD1|TRBJ2-2
TGTGCCAGCAGCCAGGTGGGACAGGGCGACACCGGGGAGCTGTTTTTT
CASSQVGQGDTGELFF
>TRBV4-2|-|-|TRBJ1-2
TGTGCCAGCAGCCAAGAAGGGGGGGCACTGAACTATGGCTACACCTTC
CASSQEGGALNYGYTF
>TRBV9|-|-|TRBJ2-4
TGTGCCAGCAGCGCGTCCGCGGACATTCAGTACTTC
CASSASADIQYF
>TRBV10-2|few|-|TRBJ1-1
TGCGCCAGCAGGGGCAGCATACGGTACCTTACTGAAGCTTTCTTT
CASRGSIRYLTEAFF
>TRBV6-5|-|TRBD2|TRBJ2-5
TGTGCCAGCAGTTACGGGGCGGGAGGCCAAAGAGAGACCCAGTACTTC
CASSYGAGGQRETQYF
>TRBV18|-|-|TRBJ2-5
TGTGCCAGCTCAAGCTCTGGAGGGCCAGGGACCCAGTACTTC
CASSSSGGPGTQYF
>TRBV7-2|-|TRBD2|TRBJ2-1
TGTGCCAGCAGGGAGACTAGCGGGGGGTACAATGAGCAGTTCTTC
CASRETSGGYNEQFF
>TRBV9|-|-|TRBJ1-2
TGTGCCAGCAGCGTAGATGCCCTCTATGGCTACACCTTC
CASSVDALYGYTF
>TRBV12-5|-|-|TRBJ2-7
TGTGCTAGTGGTTTGTTTAGTGCGGCGGGGAGCTCCTACGAGCAGTACTTC
CASGLFSAAGSSYEQYF